These 24 T cell receptor beta chains were all obtained from the same sample, sequenced in a study of post-analysis software for immune sequencing data. Antigen specificity for these receptors is unknown. Tagging with unique molecular identifiers was a feature of the TCR beta cDNA libraries. TCRdb reprocessed the PCR reads via MiXCR and lists one record per CDR3 protein. The sample includes fewer than 600,000 distinct CDR3 sequences, around 40% of them seen just once. Study-level results: About 5 TRBV segments (TRBV5-6, TRBV5-1 and TRBV20-1 among them) occurred more frequently in patients than in controls.

Source material: blood. The receptors stem from a girl aged 5-17 years with multiple sclerosis.

A few counts support this clonotype. This sequence joins TRBV4-3 and TRBJ2-1; 7 bases are shared with TRBD2. Germline trimming cut 0 bases from V and 4 bases from J; bases unmatched to any gene: 9. CDR3 length: 17 amino acids. The V gene's germline CDR1 is LGHNA and CDR2 YSLEER. Here the CDR3 DNA reads TGCGCCAGCAGCCAAGATAGCGCTAGCGGCCTATACAATGAGCAGTTCTTC. It yields the protein CASSQDSASGLYNEQFF.

This clonotype was picked up a small number of times. This chain connects TRBV7-9 to TRBJ2-7, with D possibly being TRBD2 (5 bases). The V end was cut by 4 bases, the J end by 0 bases, with 13 bases between. The CDR3 runs to 15 residues. Germline loops: CDR1 SEHNR, CDR2 FQNEAQ (reference sequence). Here the CDR3 reads CASSSTQRDSYEQYF. The CDR3 DNA reads TGTGCCAGCAGCTCCACTCAACGGGACTCCTACGAGCAGTACTTC. The full variable domain, in which reference TRBV7-9 and TRBJ2-7 provide the parts outside the CDR3, is DTGVSQNPRHKITKRGQNVTFRCDPISEHNRLYWYRQTLGQGPEFLTYFQNEAQLEKSRLLSDRFSAERPKGSFSTLEIQRTEQGDSAMYLCASSSTQRDSYEQYFGPGTRLTVT.

This chain joins TRBV20-1 and TRBJ1-4; D is ambiguous. Looked up from germline, CDR1 is DFQATT and CDR2 is SNEGSKA (reference sequence). V dropped 5 bases and J dropped 0 bases, with 10 bases sitting between them. The CDR3 length is 14 residues. The DNA of the CDR3 is TGCAGTGCTCCCCGTGGGTCAACTAATGAAAAACTGTTTTTT. It is translated as CSAPRGSTNEKLFF.

The CDR3 sequence: CSAPRPVLRGTDTQYF. CDR3 DNA: TGCAGTGCTCCTCGACCTGTCCTCCGAGGGACAGATACGCAGTATTTT. The genes are TRBV20-1 and TRBJ2-3; perhaps TRBD2 as D (5 bases). This CDR3 contains 16 residues. V was shortened by 5 bases and J by 3 bases, with 21 bases between the two germline ends. Looked up from germline, CDR1 is DFQATT and CDR2 is SNEGSKA (reference sequence).

The chain joins TRBV7-9 to TRBJ2-4; D not resolved. This CDR3 has 13 residues. Trimming took off 5 bases at V and 0 bases at J, with 5 bases between the two ends. CDR1 and CDR2 (germline): SEHNR, FQNEAQ (reference sequence). The CDR3 sequence is CASSAGAKNIQYF. The CDR3 nucleotides are TGTGCCAGCAGCGCCGGAGCCAAAAACATTCAGTACTTC.

This clonotype occurred once. V and J are TRBV20-1 and TRBJ2-1; D is possibly TRBD2 (6 bases). Germline V lookup: CDR1 DFQATT, CDR2 SNEGSKA (reference sequence). The CDR3 totals 13 residues. The germline V and J ends were trimmed by 5 bases and 6 bases, with 14 bases remaining between them. CDR3 bases: TGCAGTGCTGGAGGGGCCTCTGGCAATGAGCAGTTCTTC. Protein: CSAGGASGNEQFF.

This clonotype was found a few times. The rearrangement uses TRBV29-1 and TRBJ2-1, with a possible D match to TRBD1 (5 bases). V shed 0 bases and J shed 4 bases, with 16 bases lying between them. The CDR3 is 16 residues long. Germline lookup yields CDR1 SQVTM and CDR2 ANQGSEA. The CDR3 is CSVEEATRGSYNEQFF. The CDR3 DNA reads TGCAGCGTTGAAGAGGCGACAAGGGGAAGTTACAATGAGCAGTTCTTC.

The genes are TRBV11-2 and TRBJ1-6; unclear D gene. Deletions cut 4 bases from V and 3 bases from J, with 10 bases between. This CDR3 comprises 15 residues. Germline CDR1 and CDR2: SGHAT and FQNNGV. CDR3 bases: TGTGCCAGCAGCTCCCGGCGGGGCTATAATTCACCCCTCCACTTT. Its translation is CASSSRRGYNSPLHF.

The V gene is TRBV28, the J gene TRBJ1-5; 7 bases agree with TRBD1. CDR1 and CDR2 from the germline V gene are MDHEN and SYDVKM. The CDR3 has 13 amino acids. J gave up 7 bases and V 5 bases, and 5 bases lay outside the gene matches. CDR3: CASSTTGVQPQHF. For the CDR3, the DNA is TGTGCCAGCAGTACCACAGGGGTCCAGCCCCAGCATTTT.

This clonotype was found a few times. The chain carries TRBV6-5 and TRBJ2-1; TRBD2 matches 9 bases. This CDR3 comprises 18 residues. The germline V gene has CDR1 MNHEY and CDR2 SVGAGI. Unmatched junction bases numbered 15, after V lost 2 bases and J lost 7 bases. CDR3 protein: CASSYPRLAATLSNEQFF. CDR3 bases: TGTGCCAGCAGTTACCCCCGACTAGCGGCTACCCTAAGTAATGAGCAGTTCTTC.

About this clonotype: One end of the junction varies from germline; a read error may be responsible. This rearrangement joins TRBV12-3 or TRBV12-4 to TRBJ2-3, with 7 bases matching TRBD1. This CDR3 is 13 amino acids long. The CDR3 spells CASIGQDTDTEYF. As DNA, the CDR3 is TGTGCCAGCATTGGACAGGATACAGATACGGAGTATTTT.

The chain joins TRBV18 to TRBJ1-6; perhaps TRBD1 as D (6 bases). CDR3 length: 13 amino acids. Germline V CDR1 and CDR2: KGHSH, LQKENI. Trimming took off 5 bases at V and 11 bases at J, with 13 bases between the two ends. The CDR3 sequence is CASSSRTVPPLHF. Written as DNA, the CDR3 is TGTGCCAGCTCAAGCAGGACAGTTCCACCCCTCCACTTT.

This chain joins TRBV4-2 and TRBJ1-2, with D uncertain. Trimming shortened V by 0 bases and J by 5 bases, and 16 bases separated the two germline ends. In germline, CDR1 is LGHNA, CDR2 YNFKEQ. The CDR3 has 16 amino acids. DNA of the CDR3: TGTGCCAGCAGCCAAGAGAAAACTACAAACCTATATGGCTACACCTTC. This encodes CASSQEKTTNLYGYTF.

In its sample, this clonotype was seen a few times. The chain combines TRBV29-1 with TRBJ2-3; TRBD1 aligns across 8 bases. The CDR3 contains 14 residues. The germline V gene encodes CDR1 SQVTM and CDR2 ANQGSEA. J gave up 10 bases and V 1 base, and 10 bases lay outside the gene matches. CDR3 DNA: TGCAGCGTTGAAGGGACAGGGAATTTTGGGCCGCAGTATTTT. It encodes CSVEGTGNFGPQYF.

This clonotype came up a few times. The chain has TRBV20-1 and TRBJ1-2; D might be TRBD1 (5 bases). V lost 2 bases and J lost 8, with 18 bases in between. The CDR3 is 14 residues long. Germline V CDR1 and CDR2: DFQATT, SNEGSKA (reference sequence). Written as DNA, the CDR3 is TGCAGTGCTAGATTGGGTGGGACCTCAGGAGGCTACACCTTC. Translating gives CSARLGGTSGGYTF.

This clonotype was detected only a few times. The rearrangement joins TRBV25-1 to TRBJ2-1, with TRBD2 identical over 7 bases. The CDR3 is 12 residues long. V gave up 2 bases and J gave up 13 bases; unmatched junction bases: 5. CDR1 MGHDK and CDR2 SYGVNS come from the germline V gene. Written as DNA, the CDR3 is TGTGCCAGCAGTGAAATGGGCGGGGGTCAGTTCTTC. Protein sequence: CASSEMGGGQFF.

V is TRBV6-1 and J is TRBJ1-5; D is ambiguous. The V gene lost 8 bases and the J gene lost 0 bases, with 20 bases spanning the gap. The germline CDR1 and CDR2 sequences are MNHNS and SASEGT. The CDR3 loop spans 17 amino acids. The CDR3 DNA sequence: TGTGCCAGCGTGACGGGAGTGGCACTACCTAGCAATCAGCCCCAGCATTTT. Protein: CASVTGVALPSNQPQHF.

The V call is TRBV20-1, the J call TRBJ2-1; D remains ambiguous. The better agreement between TRBJ2-7 and the DNA end casts doubt on the J call. Per germline, CDR1 DFQATT and CDR2 SNEGSKA (reference sequence). The CDR3 runs to 11 residues. Here the CDR3 DNA reads TGCAGTGCTGGAAAATCCTACGAGCAGTACTTC. This gives the protein CSAGKSYEQYF.

In this sample, this clonotype turned up a few times. The chain joins TRBV7-9 to TRBJ2-5; 11 bases fit TRBD2. Germline values: CDR1 SEHNR, CDR2 FQNEAQ (reference sequence). The CDR3 is made up of 16 amino acids. The junction had 6 bases not matched to a gene; V was cut back by 3 bases and J by 3 bases. CDR3 region: CASSLQGLAVKETQYF. DNA of the CDR3: TGTGCCAGCAGCTTGCAGGGACTAGCGGTCAAAGAGACCCAGTACTTC.

This clonotype has more than one count but fewer than ten. This chain uses TRBV10-3 with TRBJ1-2, with D possibly matching TRBD1 (6 bases). CDR3 size: 16 residues. Germline-derived CDR1 and CDR2 are ENHRY and SYGVKD. V was cut by 2 bases and J by 6 bases, with 19 bases left in between. CDR3 residues: CAISEPGTPSEDGYTF. Here the CDR3 DNA reads TGTGCCATCAGTGAGCCCGGGACACCCAGCGAGGATGGCTACACCTTC.

This chain uses TRBV25-1 with TRBJ1-4, with unresolved D. Germline loops: CDR1 MGHDK, CDR2 SYGVNS. The CDR3 has 11 amino acids. The V end was cut by 6 bases, the J end by 8 bases, with 7 bases between. CDR3 in DNA: TGTGCCAGCAGGAAGGAGGAAAAACTGTTTTTT. As protein: CASRKEEKLFF.

This chain joins TRBV7-3 and TRBJ2-3, with TRBD2 matching over 9 bases. The CDR3 spans 16 residues. Germline V lookup: CDR1 SGHTA, CDR2 FQGTGA. Unmatched junction bases numbered 5, after V lost 0 bases and J lost 4 bases. The CDR3 sequence is CASSLTTAGGSDTQYF. CDR3 DNA: TGTGCCAGCAGCTTAACGACGGCGGGAGGGTCAGATACGCAGTATTTT.

This clonotype was picked up one time. The V and J genes are TRBV20-1 and TRBJ2-5; 7 bases align to TRBD1. The ends lost 7 bases at V and 7 bases at J; junction bases unmatched: 18. Germline CDR1 DFQATT, CDR2 SNEGSKA (reference sequence). CDR3 size: 15 residues. CDR3 coding DNA: TGCAGTGTAGCTCCGGGACAGACGCTTGAGTCGACCCAGTACTTC. Translation gives CSVAPGQTLESTQYF.

This clonotype has just a few counts. This chain connects TRBV6-5 to TRBJ2-1; 9 bases match TRBD2. V was pared by 2 bases and J by 6 bases, with 5 bases of the junction left unmatched. CDR3 size: 15 residues. The germline gives CDR1 MNHEY, CDR2 SVGAGI. The CDR3 protein is CASSYRLAGTNEQFF. CDR3 sequence (DNA): TGTGCCAGCAGTTACCGCCTAGCGGGGACCAATGAGCAGTTCTTC.